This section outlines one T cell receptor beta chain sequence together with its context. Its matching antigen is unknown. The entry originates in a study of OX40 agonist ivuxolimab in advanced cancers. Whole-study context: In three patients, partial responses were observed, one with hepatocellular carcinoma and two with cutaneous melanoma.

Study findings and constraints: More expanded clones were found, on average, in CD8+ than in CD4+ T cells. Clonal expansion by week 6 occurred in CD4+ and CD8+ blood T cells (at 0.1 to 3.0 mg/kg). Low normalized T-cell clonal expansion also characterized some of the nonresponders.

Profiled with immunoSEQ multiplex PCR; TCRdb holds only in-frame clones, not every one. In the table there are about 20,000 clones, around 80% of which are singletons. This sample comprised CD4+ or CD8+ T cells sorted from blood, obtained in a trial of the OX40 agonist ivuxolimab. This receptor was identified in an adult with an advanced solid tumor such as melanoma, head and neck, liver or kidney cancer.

CDR3 coding DNA: TGTGCCAGCAGTGTACAGTTCAATCAGCCCCAGCATTTT. Its translation: CASSVQFNQPQHF. The rearrangement uses TRBV2 and TRBJ1-5; D remains unclear. V lost 4 bases to trimming and J lost 3 bases, with 7 bases between them. CDR3 length: 13 residues. Germline lookup yields CDR1 SNHLY and CDR2 FYNNEI.